The 17 T cell receptor beta chains below were found in one sample sequenced in a study of cytomegalovirus exposure and HLA in healthy donors. The PCR contained 60 Vbeta and 13 Jbeta primers. Profiled with immunoSEQ multiplex PCR; TCRdb holds only in-frame clones, not every one. This table holds 50,000 to 60,000 clones, about three quarters found once. The sequenced sample was PBMCs. The receptors stem from a woman between 40 and 50 years old in good health and CMV-seropositive.

The chain has TRBV6-1 and TRBJ1-4; D perhaps matches TRBD1 (5 bases). V shed 6 bases and J shed 8 bases, with 16 bases lying between them. Germline V gene lookup returns CDR1 MNHNS and CDR2 SASEGT. The CDR3 covers 14 residues. The CDR3 loop is CASRPGGVGEKLFF. CDR3 coding DNA: TGTGCCAGCAGGCCGGGGGGGGTTGGCGAAAAACTGTTTTTT.

The CDR3 nucleotides read TGTGCCAGCAGTTATACCGGGGGGGTTGGGGAGCAGTTCTTC. This gives the protein CASSYTGGVGEQFF. The chain has TRBV6-5 and TRBJ2-1, with 8 bases aligning to TRBD2. V was clipped by 3 bases and J by 10 bases; unmatched bases: 8. Germline loops: CDR1 MNHEY, CDR2 SVGAGI. This CDR3 is 14 amino acids long.

As DNA, the CDR3 is TGTGCCAGCCGAGAAAGCGATGGCTACACCTTC. Translation: CASRESDGYTF. This chain links TRBV27 with TRBJ1-2; D not resolved. Per germline, CDR1 MNHEY and CDR2 SMNVEV (reference sequence). This CDR3 is 11 amino acids long. Trimming shortened V by 8 bases and J by 6 bases, and 10 bases separated the two germline ends.

V usage is TRBV28 and J usage is TRBJ2-2, with D possibly TRBD2 on 5 matching bases. The CDR3 runs 15 residues. Germline lookup yields CDR1 MDHEN and CDR2 SYDVKM. The V end lost 1 base, the J end lost 6 bases, and 12 bases lay between the germline ends. CDR3 protein: CASSLSPSGAGELFF. CDR3 sequence (DNA): TGTGCCAGCAGTTTATCTCCGTCCGGGGCCGGGGAGCTGTTTTTT.

V and J are TRBV30 and TRBJ2-7; 8 bases line up with TRBD1. This CDR3 region has 12 residues. Germline lookup yields CDR1 GTSNPN and CDR2 SVGIG (reference sequence). The trim removed 5 bases at V and 3 bases at J, leaving 3 bases unmatched. CDR3 in amino acids: CAWGTGSYEQYF. CDR3 DNA sequence: TGTGCCTGGGGGACAGGAAGCTACGAGCAGTACTTC. The full variable domain, rest sourced from reference TRBV30 and TRBJ2-7, is SQTIHQWPATLVQPVGSPLSLECTVEGTSNPNLYWYRQAAGRGLQLLFYSVGIGQISSEVPQNLSASRPQDRQFILSSKKLLLSDSGFYLCAWGTGSYEQYFGPGTRLTVT.

The J gene is TRBJ2-1, the V gene TRBV13, with TRBD2 as a possible D gene (7 bases). The germline CDR1 and CDR2 sequences are PRHDT and FYEKMQ (reference sequence). Trimming shortened V by 5 bases and J by 9 bases, and 23 bases separated the two germline ends. The CDR3 consists of 16 residues. The DNA for the CDR3 is TGTGCCAGCAGCCTTAGTGGGGGGGCAGGGGTCGGTGAGCAGTTCTTC. It yields the protein CASSLSGGAGVGEQFF. Supplemented by reference TRBV13 and TRBJ2-1, the full variable domain reads AAGVIQSPRHLIKEKRETATLKCYPIPRHDTVYWYQQGPGQDPQFLISFYEKMQSDKGSIPDRFSAQQFSDYHSELNMSSLELGDSALYFCASSLSGGAGVGEQFFGPGTRLTVL.

The CDR3 region is CASSEGAGVRSPLHF. CDR3 nucleotides: TGTGCCAGCAGTGAAGGCGCAGGGGTCCGTTCACCCCTCCACTTT. The V and J genes are TRBV6-1 and TRBJ1-6, with TRBD1 as a possible D gene (6 bases). Deletions cut 1 base from V and 9 bases from J, with 13 bases between. Germline CDR1 reads MNHNS; CDR2 reads SASEGT. CDR3 length: 15 residues.

The CDR3 is CASSSRDRSYEQYF. The DNA of the CDR3 is TGTGCCAGCAGTTCCCGGGACAGATCCTACGAGCAGTACTTC. The genes are TRBV27 and TRBJ2-7; 7 bases line up with TRBD1. The V gene's germline CDR1 is MNHEY and CDR2 SMNVEV (reference sequence). Germline trimming cut 4 bases from V and 1 base from J; bases unmatched to any gene: 4. This CDR3 comprises 14 residues.

The rearrangement joins TRBV4-3 to TRBJ1-3; 8 nucleotides agree with TRBD1. The V segment lost 0 bases and the J segment 2 bases; nucleotides outside the gene matches: 0. CDR1 and CDR2 (germline): LGHNA, YSLEER. The CDR3 is 15 residues long. In DNA, the CDR3 is TGCGCCAGCAGCCAAGAACAGGGGGCTGGAAACACCATATATTTT. Amino acid sequence: CASSQEQGAGNTIYF.

A single count supports this clone. The chain couples TRBV30 to TRBJ1-2; D gene ambiguous. Per the germline V gene, CDR1 is GTSNPN and CDR2 is SVGIG (reference sequence). The CDR3 is 10 amino acids. The ends were cut back, 5 bases at V and 8 bases at J, with 9 bases in the middle. The CDR3 nucleotides are TGTGCCTGGTTAAGGAGCGGCTACACCTTC. This sequence encodes CAWLRSGYTF.

The chain couples TRBV15 to TRBJ2-5; TRBD1 agrees at 10 bases. Per the germline V gene, CDR1 is LNHNV and CDR2 is YYDKDF (reference sequence). Losses at the gene ends were 5 bases for V and 5 bases for J; bases not matched to a gene: 11. CDR3 length: 16 residues. DNA for the CDR3: TGTGCCACCAGCCCCGGGACAGGGGTACCGGGGGAGACCCAGTACTTC. This gives the protein CATSPGTGVPGETQYF. The full variable domain, completed using reference TRBV15 and TRBJ2-5, is DAMVIQNPRYQVTQFGKPVTLSCSQTLNHNVMYWYQQKSSQAPKLLFHYYDKDFNNEADTPDNFQSRRPNTSFCFLDIRSPGLGDTAMYLCATSPGTGVPGETQYFGPGTRLLVL.

V usage is TRBV19 and J usage is TRBJ1-5; D is unresolved. The V end lost 3 bases, the J end lost 2 bases, and 5 bases lay between the germline ends. The CDR3 length is 13 residues. Germline CDR1 is LNHDA and CDR2 is SQIVND (reference sequence). The CDR3 sequence is CASSIVGNQPQHF. Here the CDR3 DNA reads TGTGCCAGTAGTATCGTAGGCAATCAGCCCCAGCATTTT.

J is TRBJ1-5 and V is TRBV6-1; 7 bases fit TRBD1. Looked up from germline, CDR1 is MNHNS and CDR2 is SASEGT. Trimming cost V 4 bases and J 3 bases; bases outside gene matches: 12. This CDR3 region has 17 residues. CDR3 nucleotide sequence: TGTGCCAGCAGTGGGGCGGTAGGACAGGCCCCCAATCAGCCCCAGCATTTT. Translated: CASSGAVGQAPNQPQHF.

This chain joins TRBV5-1 and TRBJ1-1, with TRBD1 matching over 7 bases. This CDR3 has 14 amino acids. Germline assignment: CDR1 SGHRS and CDR2 YFSETQ. V trimming: 4 bases; J trimming: 2 bases; junction bases outside the gene matches: 5. The CDR3, as DNA: TGCGCCAGCAGCCGCACAGGGGAAAACACTGAAGCTTTCTTT. Amino acids: CASSRTGENTEAFF.

CDR3 protein: CASSFISYNEQFF. The DNA of the CDR3 is TGTGCCAGCAGTTTCATCTCCTACAATGAGCAGTTCTTC. The V and J genes are TRBV27 and TRBJ2-1; no clear D gene. The CDR3 has 13 residues. V was trimmed by 3 bases and J by 0 bases, leaving 3 bases between them. The V gene's germline CDR1 is MNHEY and CDR2 SMNVEV (reference sequence).

The J gene is TRBJ1-5, the V gene TRBV7-6; 8 nucleotides align to TRBD1. The CDR3 is 15 residues long. V shed 3 bases and J 6 bases; nucleotides not matched to a gene: 7. Germline V gives CDR1 SGHVS, CDR2 FNYEAQ. CDR3 nucleotides: TGTGCCAGCAGCTTGCGGACAGGGTGGGGTCAGCCCCAGCATTTT. Protein sequence: CASSLRTGWGQPQHF.

V usage is TRBV9 and J usage is TRBJ2-7, with a tentative D call TRBD1 (6 bases). V lost 5 bases to trimming and J lost 4 bases, with 16 bases between them. The CDR3 is made up of 14 amino acids. The germline CDR1 and CDR2 sequences are SGDLS and YYNGEE. CDR3 loop: CASSGQLTPYEQYF. The CDR3 DNA follows: TGTGCCAGCAGTGGACAGTTAACCCCATACGAGCAGTACTTC.